This is a list of T cell receptor beta chains from one sample in a study of T cells after yellow fever vaccination. TCRdb re-called the 5' RACE reads with MiXCR, one entry per CDR3 protein. Among approximately 580,000 distinct CDR3 sequences listed, about a sixth were seen once. The sequencing used PBMCs, collected about 5 days after the first yellow fever vaccination. Source of these receptors: a man aged 18-30 years who received the YFV17D yellow fever vaccine. Both conserved end residues are part of each CDR3. A D gene is named only where the DNA matches it firmly. Size values are once, few and many counts, or a class for expanded clones, and some rows have none.

J	V	size	D	CDR3	DNA
TRBJ2-7	TRBV4-3	few	TRBD2	CASSQDGPSGPYSYEQYF	TGCGCCAGCAGCCAAGATGGCCCTAGCGGCCCCTACTCCTACGAGCAGTACTTC
TRBJ2-4	TRBV10-3	.	.	CAISGKVTDIQYF	TGTGCCATCAGTGGGAAGGTGACGGACATTCAGTACTTC
TRBJ1-6	TRBV6-5	.	.	CASSYSSVLHYNSPLHF	TGTGCCAGCAGTTACTCGAGTGTTTTGCACTATAATTCACCCCTCCACTTT
TRBJ2-5	TRBV7-2	.	.	CASSLGGRLPRETQYF	TGTGCCAGCAGCTTAGGCGGGCGACTCCCAAGAGAGACCCAGTACTTC
TRBJ1-1	TRBV27	few	TRBD1	CASSFTGQTSAFF	TGTGCCAGCAGTTTTACGGGACAGACCTCTGCTTTCTTT
TRBJ2-3	TRBV7-8	many	.	CASSLFGTDTQYF	TGTGCCAGCAGCTTATTTGGCACAGATACGCAGTATTTT
TRBJ2-7	TRBV2	.	.	CASSVNFEQYF	TGTGCCAGCAGCGTTAATTTCGAGCAGTACTTC
TRBJ1-2	TRBV6-2/TRBV6-3	.	.	CAIQAPLYGYTF	TGTGCCATCCAAGCCCCGCTCTATGGCTACACCTTC
TRBJ2-1	TRBV7-6	.	TRBD1	CASSLGRDRHNEQFF	TGTGCCAGCAGCTTGGGACGGGACAGACACAATGAGCAGTTCTTC
TRBJ1-2	TRBV25-1	.	TRBD1	CASSEFRTGGDGYTF	TGTGCCAGCAGTGAATTCCGGACAGGGGGCGACGGCTACACCTTC
TRBJ2-7	TRBV20-1	.	TRBD1	CSATPRLTGQTYEQYF	TGCAGTGCTACACCCAGACTGACAGGGCAAACCTACGAGCAGTACTTC
TRBJ1-1	TRBV5-6	few	TRBD1	CASSADRVVTEAFF	TGTGCCAGCAGCGCCGACAGGGTGGTCACTGAAGCTTTCTTT
TRBJ2-5	TRBV3-1	.	TRBD2	CASSHRGGQETQYF	TGTGCCAGCAGCCACCGGGGGGGACAAGAGACCCAGTACTTC
TRBJ1-5	TRBV12-3/TRBV12-4	.	.	CASSLVALNQPQHF	TGTGCCAGCAGTTTGGTTGCCCTTAATCAGCCCCAGCATTTT
TRBJ2-2	TRBV6-1	.	.	CASSVLGPGELFF	TGTGCCAGCAGTGTCCTCGGGCCCGGGGAGCTGTTTTTT
TRBJ2-5	TRBV10-2	.	TRBD1	CASRPSGTGRVQTQYF	TGCGCCAGCAGACCCTCGGGGACAGGGAGAGTCCAGACCCAGTACTTC
TRBJ2-5	TRBV29-1	.	.	CSVEEPPETQYF	TGCAGCGTTGAAGAGCCTCCAGAGACCCAGTACTTC
TRBJ1-2	TRBV9	few	TRBD1	CASSESSRGHTF	TGTGCCAGCAGCGAGAGCTCCAGGGGGCACACCTTC
TRBJ2-2	TRBV5-1	.	.	CASSFLVGPVPNTGELFF	TGCGCCAGCAGCTTTCTTGTGGGACCCGTACCGAACACCGGGGAGCTGTTTTTT
TRBJ2-5	TRBV5-1	few	.	CASSSQGSQETQYF	TGCGCCAGCAGTTCTCAGGGATCGCAAGAGACCCAGTACTTC
TRBJ1-6	TRBV4-2	many	.	CASSQGRAPLAPLHF	TGTGCCAGCAGCCAAGGGAGGGCCCCCCTAGCACCCCTCCACTTT
TRBJ1-5	TRBV5-1	many	.	CASSKGLDDQPQHF	TGCGCCAGCAGCAAGGGGCTTGACGATCAGCCCCAGCATTTT
TRBJ1-3	TRBV7-3	few	.	CASRRRWSGNTIYF	TGTGCCAGCCGCCGACGGTGGTCTGGAAACACCATATATTTT
TRBJ1-2	TRBV28	few	.	CAIGQNYGYTF	TGTGCCATCGGACAGAACTATGGCTACACCTTC
TRBJ2-2	TRBV6-1	.	.	CASRLDTNTGELFF	TGTGCCAGCAGGTTGGACACGAACACCGGGGAGCTGTTTTTT
TRBJ2-7	TRBV6-1	.	.	CASSEEVRAEVNYEQYF	TGTGCCAGCAGTGAAGAGGTCAGGGCGGAGGTAAACTACGAGCAGTACTTC
TRBJ1-2	TRBV6-1	.	.	CASRRTGDGSYGYTF	TGTGCCAGCAGACGGACCGGCGACGGATCCTATGGCTACACCTTC
TRBJ1-6	TRBV7-9	.	TRBD1	CASRQTGAFSPLHF	TGTGCCAGCAGGCAGACAGGGGCTTTTTCACCCCTCCACTTT
TRBJ2-2	TRBV6-5	few	.	CASSLGLGYTGELFF	TGTGCCAGCAGTTTGGGCTTAGGGTATACCGGGGAGCTGTTTTTT
TRBJ1-6	TRBV7-9	.	.	CASSPSLRPLHF	TGTGCCAGCAGCCCCTCCTTACGACCCCTCCACTTT
TRBJ2-3	TRBV5-1	many	.	CASSLGTLPDTQYF	TGCGCCAGCAGCTTGGGGACACTTCCAGATACGCAGTATTTT
TRBJ2-2	TRBV3-1	few	TRBD1	CASGGQGIVVNGELFF	TGTGCCAGCGGGGGACAGGGTATTGTTGTTAACGGGGAGCTGTTTTTT
TRBJ2-1	TRBV5-1	few	.	CASSPFPPSRDNEQFF	TGCGCCAGCAGCCCATTCCCCCCCAGTAGGGACAATGAGCAGTTCTTC
TRBJ1-6	TRBV5-4	.	.	CASSRYSPVSPLHF	TGTGCCAGCAGCCGCTACAGCCCGGTGTCACCCCTCCACTTT
TRBJ2-2	TRBV7-3	.	.	CASSLTAGSHTGELFF	TGTGCCAGCAGCTTAACGGCCGGCTCCCACACCGGGGAGCTGTTTTTT
TRBJ2-2	TRBV9	.	TRBD2	CASSVGWGGSHTGELFF	TGTGCCAGCAGCGTAGGATGGGGGGGATCGCACACCGGGGAGCTGTTTTTT
TRBJ2-1	TRBV2	few	TRBD2	CASSEARAGTYNEQFF	TGTGCCAGCAGTGAAGCGCGAGCGGGGACCTACAATGAGCAGTTCTTC
TRBJ2-2	TRBV2	.	.	CASSELGAGTGELFF	TGTGCCAGCAGTGAACTCGGGGCCGGCACCGGGGAGCTGTTTTTT
TRBJ2-3	TRBV24-1	few	.	CATGSGSTDTQYF	TGTGCCACCGGAAGCGGCAGCACAGATACGCAGTATTTT
TRBJ1-5	TRBV19	.	.	CAISNQVGQPQHF	TGTGCCATCTCGAATCAGGTGGGCCAGCCCCAGCATTTT